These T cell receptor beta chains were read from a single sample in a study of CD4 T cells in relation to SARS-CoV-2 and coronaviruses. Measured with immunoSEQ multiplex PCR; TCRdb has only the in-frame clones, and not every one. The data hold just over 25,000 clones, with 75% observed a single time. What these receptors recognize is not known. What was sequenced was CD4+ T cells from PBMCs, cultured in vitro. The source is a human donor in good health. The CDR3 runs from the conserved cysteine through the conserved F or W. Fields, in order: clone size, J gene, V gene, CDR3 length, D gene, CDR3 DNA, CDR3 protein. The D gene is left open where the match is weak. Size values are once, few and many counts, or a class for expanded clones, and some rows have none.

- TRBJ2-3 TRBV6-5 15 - TGTGCCAGCAGTTACTCGATTGACAGCACAGATACGCAGTATTTT CASSYSIDSTDTQYF
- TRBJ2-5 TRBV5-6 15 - TGTGCCAGCAGCTTCCTGGACCAAACGGGGGAGACCCAGTACTTC CASSFLDQTGETQYF
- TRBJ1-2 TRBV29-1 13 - TGCAGCGTTGCGACACAGGGTACCTATGGCTACACCTTC CSVATQGTYGYTF
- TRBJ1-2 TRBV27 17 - TGTGCCAGCAGTTTATCAGACTGGCAGGGTACTAACTATGGCTACACCTTC CASSLSDWQGTNYGYTF
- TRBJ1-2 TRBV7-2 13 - TGTGCCAGCAGCCCCGGGGGTCTCTATGGCTACACCTTC CASSPGGLYGYTF
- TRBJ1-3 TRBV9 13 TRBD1 TGTGCCAGCGAGGGGGCCTCTGGAAACACCATATATTTT CASEGASGNTIYF
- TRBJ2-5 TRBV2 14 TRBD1 TGTGCCAGCAGTTCCCGACAGGGGGCGTTGTCCCAGTACTTC CASSSRQGALSQYF
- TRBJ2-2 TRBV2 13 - TGTGCCAGCAGTGACCAGTGGACAGGGGAGCTGTTTTTT CASSDQWTGELFF
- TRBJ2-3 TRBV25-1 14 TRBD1 TGTGCCAGCAGCAGGACAGGGGGCACAGATACGCAGTATTTT CASSRTGGTDTQYF
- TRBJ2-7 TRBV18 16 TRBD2 TGTGCCAGCTCACCCCAAGATAGCGGGTCCGCCTTTGGGCAGTACTTC CASSPQDSGSAFGQYF
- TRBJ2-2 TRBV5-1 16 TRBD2 TGCGCCAGCAGCTTGGCCCCGGGGGGACGGACCGGGGAGCTGTTTTTT CASSLAPGGRTGELFF
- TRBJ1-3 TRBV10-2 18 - TGCGCCAGCAGCGAGACCCTATGGGGGCATATCTCTGGAAACACCATATATTTT CASSETLWGHISGNTIYF
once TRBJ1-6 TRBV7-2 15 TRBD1 TGTGCCAGCAGCTGGGACAGGGTATATAATTCACCCCTCCACTTT CASSWDRVYNSPLHF
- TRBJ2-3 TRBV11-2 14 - TGTGCCAGCAGCTTAGTAGTATTAGCAGATACGCAGTATTTT CASSLVVLADTQYF
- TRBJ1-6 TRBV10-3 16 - TGTGCCATCAGTGCGGGGGTCGTAAGGGTTAATTCACCCCTCCACTTT CAISAGVVRVNSPLHF
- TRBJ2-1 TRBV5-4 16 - TGTGCCAGCAGCTGGGACCCGGGGGTCTCCTACAATGAGCAGTTCTTC CASSWDPGVSYNEQFF
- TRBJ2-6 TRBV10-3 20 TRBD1 TGTGCCATCCACCGAAAGCCGCCGGGACAGGGGGCGGTGGGGGCCAACGTCCTGACTTTC CAIHRKPPGQGAVGANVLTF
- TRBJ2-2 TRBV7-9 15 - TGTGCCAGCAGCTTAGCGCTCGGAGACACCGGGGAGCTGTTTTTT CASSLALGDTGELFF
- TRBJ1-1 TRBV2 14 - TGTGCCAGCAGTGTGTCAGGATCTAGGACTGAAGCTTTCTTT CASSVSGSRTEAFF
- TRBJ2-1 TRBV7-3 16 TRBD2 TGTGCCAGCAGCTTAGATGGGACTAGCTCCTACAATGAGCAGTTCTTC CASSLDGTSSYNEQFF
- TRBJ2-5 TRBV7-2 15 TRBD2 TGTGCCAGCAGCTTAGTAGCGGGGGCGCAAGAGACCCAGTACTTC CASSLVAGAQETQYF
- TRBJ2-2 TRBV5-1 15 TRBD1 TGCGCCAGCAGCGAAAGACAGGGCGGCACCGGGGAGCTGTTTTTT CASSERQGGTGELFF
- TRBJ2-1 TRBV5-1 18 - TGCGCCAGCAGCTTGGTAGGCCCGGAAGCTAGATCATTCAATGAGCAGTTCTTC CASSLVGPEARSFNEQFF
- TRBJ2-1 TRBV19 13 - TGTGCCAGTAGTGGAGTTGCGGGAAGGGAGCAGTTCTTC CASSGVAGREQFF
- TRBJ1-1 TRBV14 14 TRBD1 TGTGCCAGCAGCCCGACAGGGACAAACACTGAAGCTTTCTTT CASSPTGTNTEAFF
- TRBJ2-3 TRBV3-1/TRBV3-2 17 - TGTGCCAGCAGCCAAGAAGGGACTTTCCGAGACACAGATACGCAGTATTTT CASSQEGTFRDTDTQYF
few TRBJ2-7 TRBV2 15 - TGTGCCACCAAGGGTAGCCCAGCGAGCTCCTACGAGCAGTACTTC CATKGSPASSYEQYF
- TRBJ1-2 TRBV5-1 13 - TGCGCCAGCAGCGACGCCGGGAACTATGGCTACACCTTC CASSDAGNYGYTF
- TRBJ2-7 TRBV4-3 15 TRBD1 TGCGCCAGCAGCCAAGAGTTTTCCAGGGGGCAAGAGCAGTACTTC CASSQEFSRGQEQYF
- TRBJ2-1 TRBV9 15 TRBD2 TGTGCCAGCAGCGTGAGCGGGGGGGGGTACAATGAGCAGTTCTTC CASSVSGGGYNEQFF
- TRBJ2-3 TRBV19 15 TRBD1 TGTGCCAGTAGTATATCAGGGGGTGAAACAGATACGCAGTATTTT CASSISGGETDTQYF
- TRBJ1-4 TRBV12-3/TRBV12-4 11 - TGTGCCAGCAGTCCCTTTGAAAAACTGTTTTTT CASSPFEKLFF
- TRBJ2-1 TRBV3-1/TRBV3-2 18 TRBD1 TGTGCCAGCAGCCACGTCCAGGGGTTAGGACAGGCCTACAATGAGCAGTTCTTC CASSHVQGLGQAYNEQFF
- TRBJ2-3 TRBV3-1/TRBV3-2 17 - TGTGCCAGCAGCCAAGATCCGGGGGGCACTCGTACAGATACGCAGTATTTT CASSQDPGGTRTDTQYF
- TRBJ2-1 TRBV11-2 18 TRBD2 TGTGCCAGCAGCTCCCGGCCGTTAGCGGGAGGGACAAACAATGAGCAGTTCTTC CASSSRPLAGGTNNEQFF
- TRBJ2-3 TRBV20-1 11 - TGCAGTGCCCGGGGTTCAGATACGCAGTATTTT CSARGSDTQYF
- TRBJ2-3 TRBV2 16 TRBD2 TGTGCCAGCAGTCAACTAGCGGGGGGGCCTACAGATACGCAGTATTTT CASSQLAGGPTDTQYF
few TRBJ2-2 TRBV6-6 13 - TGTGCCAGCAGTTTACGGAGGGGCGGGGAGCTGTTTTTT CASSLRRGGELFF
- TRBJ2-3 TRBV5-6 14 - TGTGCCAGCACCCGGGACGGTTGGTACGATACGCAGTATTTT CASTRDGWYDTQYF
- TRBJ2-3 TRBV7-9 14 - TGTGCCAGCAGCTTAGTAACTAGTGTCGATACGCAGTATTTT CASSLVTSVDTQYF
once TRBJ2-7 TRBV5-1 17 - TGCGCCAGCAGCCCCCGCGACTTTGGGGGGGCCCGCCACGAGCAGTACTTC CASSPRDFGGARHEQYF
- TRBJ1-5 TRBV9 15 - TGTGCCAGCAGCGTACTACAGGGTAGCAATCAGCCCCAGCATTTT CASSVLQGSNQPQHF
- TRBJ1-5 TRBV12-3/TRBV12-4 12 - TGTGCCAGCAGCGTCGAGGGGATGGCCCAGCATTTT CASSVEGMAQHF
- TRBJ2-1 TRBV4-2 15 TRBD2 TGTGCCAGCAGCCCTCTAGCGGGACTCAACAATGAGCAGTTCTTC CASSPLAGLNNEQFF
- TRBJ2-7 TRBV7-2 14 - TGTGCCAGCAGCTTAGACCAGGGTCGAGACGAGCAGTACTTC CASSLDQGRDEQYF
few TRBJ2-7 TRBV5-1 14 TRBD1 TGCGCCAGCAGCTCCACAGGGGAGAGCTACGAGCAGTACTTC CASSSTGESYEQYF
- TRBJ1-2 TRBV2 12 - TGTGCCAGCACTACCGGGCCCTATGGCTACACCTTC CASTTGPYGYTF
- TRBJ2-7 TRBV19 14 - TGTGCCAGTAATATCAGCCCTGCCTCCTACGAGCAGTACTTC CASNISPASYEQYF
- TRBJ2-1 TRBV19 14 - TGTGCCAGTAGTATTCTTAGCGGTGACAATGAGCAGTTCTTC CASSILSGDNEQFF
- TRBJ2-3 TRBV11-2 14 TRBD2 TGTGCCAGCAGCTCTAGCGGGGGGGCGTGGACGCAGTATTTT CASSSSGGAWTQYF
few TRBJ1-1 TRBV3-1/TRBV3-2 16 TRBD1 TGTGCCAGCAGCTTAGGACAGGGTCGGCGGGACACTGAAGCTTTCTTT CASSLGQGRRDTEAFF
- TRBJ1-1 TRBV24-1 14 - TGTGCCACCAGATACGGGGGTTTTGGAACTGAAGCTTTCTTT CATRYGGFGTEAFF
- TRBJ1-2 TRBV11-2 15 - TGTGCCAGCAGCCTTAAGGCAGGATCGGAGTATGGCTACACCTTC CASSLKAGSEYGYTF
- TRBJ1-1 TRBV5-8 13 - TGTGCCAGCAGCTTGGTACGTAGGACTGAAGCTTTCTTT CASSLVRRTEAFF